The present entry profiles one T cell receptor (beta chain) with its context. Authors' processing steps: Counts of nucleated cells, estimated from reference gene primer amplification, were obtained. The repertoire was sequenced with immunoSEQ multiplex PCR; TCRdb's copy has only in-frame clones and lacks some. V and J calls and clone size are given by that table; D and trimming were obtained from the DNA. This repertoire shows about 100,000 clones, approximately 81% found once; its top ten account for around 13%. This specimen comes from a study of blood T cell repertoires in COVID-19. Study summary: COVID-19 samples from acute and convalescent phases originated in the United States, Italy and Spain. T cells, B-cell-depleted T cells, or PBMCs provided the cDNA or gDNA that served as material.

This CDR3 comprises 16 residues. After removal of 2 bases from V and 3 bases from J, the junction contained 7 bases not matched to a gene. Germline CDR1 is MNHEY and CDR2 is SVGEGT. Sequencing was performed on peripheral blood. V gene TRBV6-2 or TRBV6-3 combines with J gene TRBJ1-1; 9 nucleotides line up with TRBD1. The source is a human donor in a cohort sampled during active COVID-19. The CDR3 is CASSYPTGGADTEAFF. CDR3 bases: TGTGCCAGCAGTTACCCCACAGGGGGCGCGGACACTGAAGCTTTCTTT.